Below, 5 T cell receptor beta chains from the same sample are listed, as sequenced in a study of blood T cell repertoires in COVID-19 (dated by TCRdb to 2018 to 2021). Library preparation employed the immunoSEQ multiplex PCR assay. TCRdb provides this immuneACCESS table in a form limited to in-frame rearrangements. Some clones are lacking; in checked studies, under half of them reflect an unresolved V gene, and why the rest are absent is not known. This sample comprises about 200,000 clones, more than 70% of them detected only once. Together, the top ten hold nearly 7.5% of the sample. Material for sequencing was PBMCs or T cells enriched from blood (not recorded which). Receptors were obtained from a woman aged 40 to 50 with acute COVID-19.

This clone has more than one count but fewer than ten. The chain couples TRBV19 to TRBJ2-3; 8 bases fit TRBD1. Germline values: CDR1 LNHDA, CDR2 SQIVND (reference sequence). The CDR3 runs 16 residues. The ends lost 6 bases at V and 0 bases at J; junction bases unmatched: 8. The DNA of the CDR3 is TGTGCCAGTAGACACCGACAGGGGTCTAGCACAGATACGCAGTATTTT. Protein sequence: CASRHRQGSSTDTQYF.

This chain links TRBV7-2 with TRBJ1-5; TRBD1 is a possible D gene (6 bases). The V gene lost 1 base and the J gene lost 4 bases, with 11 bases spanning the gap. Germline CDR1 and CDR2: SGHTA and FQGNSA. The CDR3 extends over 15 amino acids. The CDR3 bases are TGTGCCAGCAGCTTAGTAAGGCAGGGGAATCAGCCCCAGCATTTT. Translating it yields CASSLVRQGNQPQHF.

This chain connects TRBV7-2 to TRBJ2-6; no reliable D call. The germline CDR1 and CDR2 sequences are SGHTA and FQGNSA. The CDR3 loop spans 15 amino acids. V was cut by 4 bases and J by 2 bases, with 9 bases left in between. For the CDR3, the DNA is TGTGCCAGCAGCTCACGGTTGGCTGGGGCCAACGTCCTGACTTTC. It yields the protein CASSSRLAGANVLTF.

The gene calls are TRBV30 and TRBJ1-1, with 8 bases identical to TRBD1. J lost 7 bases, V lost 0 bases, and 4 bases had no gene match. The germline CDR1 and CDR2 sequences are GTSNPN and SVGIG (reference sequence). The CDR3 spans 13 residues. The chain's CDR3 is CAWSVQGGNEAFF. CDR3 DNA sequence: TGTGCCTGGAGTGTACAGGGGGGAAATGAAGCTTTCTTT.

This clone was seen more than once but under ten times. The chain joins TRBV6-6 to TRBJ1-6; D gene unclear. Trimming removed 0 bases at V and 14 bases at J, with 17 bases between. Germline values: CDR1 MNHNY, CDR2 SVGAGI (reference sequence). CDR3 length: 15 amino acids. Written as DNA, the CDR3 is TGTGCCAGCAGTTACTCTGGTCAGGACTTCGGGGCCCTCCACTTT. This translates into CASSYSGQDFGALHF.